This T cell receptor beta chain was recorded in a study of blood T cell repertoires in COVID-19 (TCRdb year 2020). With respect to the entire study: Samples covering the acute and convalescent phases of COVID-19 were provided by collaborators in the United States, Italy and Spain. The material from the prospective study consisted of cDNA or gDNA derived from T cells, B-cell-depleted T cells, or PBMCs. Subjects who had been exposed to COVID-19, were actively infected with it, or had recovered from it provided the deeply sampled blood TCRbeta repertoires that made up the dataset. A freely available public database, intended as a resource for researchers studying the immune response to SARS-CoV-2, is where the repertoires were released. The samples were drawn from the first 160 participants of the ongoing ImmuneRACE study and from over 950 subjects provided by 6 global collaborators. Nearly every sample came with metadata listing a de-identified subject ID, COVID-19 status, age in years and sex. Where available, HLA class I and class II types were taken from metadata supplied by the sample provider and were not determined by assay-based typing. What the authors observed across the whole study: How much clinical and demographic metadata was included differed by source and by participant, and the metadata was provided uncurated.

The immunoSEQ Assay, a bias-controlled multiplex PCR, was used to amplify TCRbeta CDR3 regions from genomic DNA. The published analysis was carried out like this. Within the assay, amplification of reference gene primers was used to estimate how many nucleated cells each sample contained. To quantify the absolute abundance of each unique TCRbeta CDR3 rearrangement, sequence reads were collapsed and filtered. For each sample, productive Simpson clonality was calculated as the square root of Simpson's diversity index over productive rearrangements. TCRdb provides this immuneACCESS table in a form limited to in-frame rearrangements. Some clones are lacking; in checked studies, under half of them reflect an unresolved V gene, and why the rest are absent is not known. V, J and clone size reflect that table, while D and trimming were determined from the DNA. The sample includes fewer than 50,000 clones, with about 83% observed a single time. The biggest ten clones account for around two fifths of the sample.

Collaborating institutions collected whole blood in K2EDTA tubes following their own protocols. For TCRbeta analysis, collaborators shipped samples as frozen whole blood, isolated PBMCs, or DNA extracted from either of those sample types. In its sample, this clone was seen a few times. Its cognate antigen has yet to be identified. Base quality data are lacking; no much larger clone is found one base away. The sequencing input was peripheral blood. This TCR derives from a woman over 75 with active or convalescent COVID-19.

DNA sequence: TGTGCCGCCCGCCCGTGGAGTAAAAGCTACACCTTC. Its protein is CAARPWSKSYTF. The sequence joins TRBV12-3 or TRBV12-4 to TRBJ1-2; no D gene call is confident. Cut back by 11 bases and 9 bases, the V and J ends lie 19 bases apart. The CDR3, cysteine through phenylalanine, is 12 amino acids long. Left in the record is the CDR3 DNA by itself, 36 bases read in frame from the first base.